This T cell receptor beta chain was retrieved from a study of T cell responses to AZD1222 COVID-19 vaccine. Study-wide results and limits: Two doses of AZD1222 preceded a rise in Spike-specific TCR breadth and depth. Only after the peak T cell response were repertoires sampled.

Sequenced by immunoSEQ multiplex PCR; TCRdb stores in-frame clones only, minus some. The table lists about 120,000 clones, around 90% of them singletons. This clone was found once. The antigen is undetermined. This CDR3 has 14 amino acids. Trimming cost V 2 bases and J 4 bases, with 8 bases left between them. Germline loops: CDR1 LGHDT, CDR2 YNNKEL (reference sequence). This receptor was obtained from an adult in good health. Sample: peripheral blood, taken on day 0 of AZD1222 vaccination. This chain links TRBV3-1 (or the pseudogene TRBV3-2) with TRBJ1-4; D ambiguous. CDR3 DNA: TGTGCCAGCAGCCAATTGTCCAGTAATGAAAAACTGTTTTTT. Its translation is CASSQLSSNEKLFF.